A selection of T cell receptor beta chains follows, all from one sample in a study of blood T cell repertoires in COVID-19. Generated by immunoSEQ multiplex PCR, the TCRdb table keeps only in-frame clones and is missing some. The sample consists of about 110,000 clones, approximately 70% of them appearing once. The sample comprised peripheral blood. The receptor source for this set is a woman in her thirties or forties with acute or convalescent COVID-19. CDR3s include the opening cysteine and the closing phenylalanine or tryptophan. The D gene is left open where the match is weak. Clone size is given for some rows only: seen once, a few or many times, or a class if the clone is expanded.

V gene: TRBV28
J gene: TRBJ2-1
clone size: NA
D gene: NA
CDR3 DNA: TGTGCCAGCAACCCTGCGACAGAGGCTTCCTACAATGAGCAGTTCTTC
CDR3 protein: CASNPATEASYNEQFF

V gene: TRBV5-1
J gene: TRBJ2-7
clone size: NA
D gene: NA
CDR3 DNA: TGCGCCAGCAGTTTTGCCCCAGACTACGAGCAGTACTTC
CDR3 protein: CASSFAPDYEQYF

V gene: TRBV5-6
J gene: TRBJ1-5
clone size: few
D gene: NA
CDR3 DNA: TGTGCCAGCAGCTTCCGGGGTTACAATCAGCCCCAGCATTTT
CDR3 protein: CASSFRGYNQPQHF

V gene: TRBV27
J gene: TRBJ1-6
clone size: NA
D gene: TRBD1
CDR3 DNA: TGTGCCAGCAGTCGCGGGACAGGCAATTCACCCCTCCACTTT
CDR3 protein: CASSRGTGNSPLHF

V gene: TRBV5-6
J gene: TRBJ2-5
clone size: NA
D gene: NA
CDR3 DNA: TGTGCCAGCAAAGGCGCGACACATAGGGAGACCCAGTACTTC
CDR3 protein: CASKGATHRETQYF

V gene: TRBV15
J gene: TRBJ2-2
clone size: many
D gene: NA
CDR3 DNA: TGTGCCACCAGGACCCGGGAGACAGGGTCCATCCTGTTTTTT
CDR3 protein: CATRTRETGSILFF

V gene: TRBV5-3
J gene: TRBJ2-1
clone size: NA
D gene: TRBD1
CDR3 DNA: TGTGCCAGAAGCTTGGCCGAGGGACAGGGGGAAATATGCTCCTACAATGAGCAGTTCTTC
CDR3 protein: CARSLAEGQGEICSYNEQFF

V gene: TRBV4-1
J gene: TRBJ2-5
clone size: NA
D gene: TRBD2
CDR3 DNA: TGCGCCAGCAGCGCACCCGGGACTAGCGGGGCGTTCTCGGAGACCCAGTACTTC
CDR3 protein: CASSAPGTSGAFSETQYF

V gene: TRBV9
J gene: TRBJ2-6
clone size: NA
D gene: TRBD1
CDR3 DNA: TGTGCCAGCAGCGAGACAGGGGGCGCTGGGGCCAACGTCCTGACTTTC
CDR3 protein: CASSETGGAGANVLTF

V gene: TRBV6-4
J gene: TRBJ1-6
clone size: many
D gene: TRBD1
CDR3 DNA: TGTGCCAGCAGTGACTGCCGGGACAGGCCCAATTCACCCCTCCACTTT
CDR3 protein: CASSDCRDRPNSPLHF

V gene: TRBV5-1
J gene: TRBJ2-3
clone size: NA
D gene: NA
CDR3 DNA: TGCGCCAGCAGCTTGGGCCAGGCCACAGATACGCAGTATTTT
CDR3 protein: CASSLGQATDTQYF